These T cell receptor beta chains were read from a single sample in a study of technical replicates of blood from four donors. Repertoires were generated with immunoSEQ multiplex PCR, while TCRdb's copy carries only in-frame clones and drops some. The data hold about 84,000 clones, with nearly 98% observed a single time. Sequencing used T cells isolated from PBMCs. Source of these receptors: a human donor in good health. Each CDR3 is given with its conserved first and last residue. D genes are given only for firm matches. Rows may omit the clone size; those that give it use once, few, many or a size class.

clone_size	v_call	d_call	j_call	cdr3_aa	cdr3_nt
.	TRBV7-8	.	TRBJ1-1	CASSPPPVSLNTEAFF	TGTGCCAGCAGCCCCCCGCCAGTTTCCCTGAACACTGAAGCTTTCTTT
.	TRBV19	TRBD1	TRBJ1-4	CATRTGKSEKLFF	TGTGCCACCAGGACAGGGAAGAGTGAAAAACTGTTTTTT
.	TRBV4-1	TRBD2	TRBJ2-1	CASSQLWRRSSGEDEQFF	TGCGCCAGCAGCCAACTGTGGCGTCGCTCTAGCGGGGAAGATGAGCAGTTCTTC
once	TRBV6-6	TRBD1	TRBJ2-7	CASTRQGVSYEQYF	TGTGCCAGCACCAGACAGGGGGTATCCTACGAGCAGTACTTC
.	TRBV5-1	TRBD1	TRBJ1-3	CASSLEGQRITGNTIYF	TGCGCCAGCAGCTTGGAGGGACAGAGAATAACTGGAAACACCATATATTTT
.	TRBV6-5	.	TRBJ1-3	CASTRSSGNTIYF	TGTGCCAGCACCCGGAGCTCTGGAAACACCATATATTTT
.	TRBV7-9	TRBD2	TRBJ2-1	CASSLQGGPVNEQFF	TGTGCCAGCAGCTTGCAGGGAGGGCCGGTAAATGAGCAGTTCTTC
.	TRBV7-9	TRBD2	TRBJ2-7	CASSSGTSGSEQYF	TGTGCCAGCAGCTCCGGGACTAGCGGGAGCGAGCAGTACTTC
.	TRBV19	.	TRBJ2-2	CASRVAGELFF	TGTGCCAGTAGAGTAGCCGGGGAGCTGTTTTTT
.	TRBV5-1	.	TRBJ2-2	CASSLAPSLPGELFF	TGCGCCAGCAGCTTGGCGCCTAGCCTCCCCGGGGAGCTGTTTTTT
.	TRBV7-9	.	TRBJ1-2	CASSSGTFNYGYTF	TGTGCCAGCAGCTCCGGGACATTTAACTATGGCTACACCTTC
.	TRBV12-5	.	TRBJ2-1	CASRASTVPYNEQFF	TGTGCTAGTCGAGCTAGCACGGTACCCTACAATGAGCAGTTCTTC
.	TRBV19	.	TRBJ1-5	CASNDRSYQPQHF	TGTGCCAGTAACGACAGGAGCTATCAGCCCCAGCATTTT
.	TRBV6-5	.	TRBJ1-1	CASRALQGAEAFF	TGTGCCAGCAGGGCGTTACAGGGAGCTGAAGCTTTCTTT
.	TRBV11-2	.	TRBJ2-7	CASSLGPGAYEQYF	TGTGCCAGCAGCTTAGGACCAGGCGCCTACGAGCAGTACTTC
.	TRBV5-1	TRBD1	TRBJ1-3	CASSLTGYGNTIYF	TGCGCCAGCAGCCTGACAGGGTACGGAAACACCATATATTTT
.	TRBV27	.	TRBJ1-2	CASSFLGRASYTF	TGTGCCAGCAGTTTCCTTGGCAGGGCGAGCTACACCTTC
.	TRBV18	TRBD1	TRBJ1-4	CASSPPGTGAEKLFF	TGTGCCAGCTCACCACCTGGGACAGGGGCTGAAAAACTGTTTTTT
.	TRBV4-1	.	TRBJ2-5	CASSHQPHPGGTEETQYF	TGCGCCAGCAGCCACCAACCCCACCCCGGCGGGACAGAAGAGACCCAGTACTTC
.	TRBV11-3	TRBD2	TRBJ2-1	CASRSGGDSYNEQFF	TGTGCCAGCAGGTCCGGGGGGGACTCCTACAATGAGCAGTTCTTC
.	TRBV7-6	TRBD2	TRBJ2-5	CASSFLAKTSGSGGETQYF	TGTGCCAGCAGCTTCTTGGCTAAGACTAGCGGGAGCGGTGGGGAGACCCAGTACTTC
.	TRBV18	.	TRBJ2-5	CASSPVLGQEETQYF	TGTGCCAGCTCACCCGTTCTAGGACAAGAAGAGACCCAGTACTTC
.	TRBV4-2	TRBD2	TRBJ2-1	CASSQRTSGGADEQFF	TGTGCCAGCAGCCAAAGGACTAGCGGGGGGGCGGACGAGCAGTTCTTC
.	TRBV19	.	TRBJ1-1	CASSIVGTAEAFF	TGTGCCAGTAGTATCGTGGGGACTGCTGAAGCTTTCTTT
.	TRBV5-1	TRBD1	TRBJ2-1	CASSLVTGGNEQFF	TGCGCCAGCAGCTTGGTGACAGGGGGCAATGAGCAGTTCTTC
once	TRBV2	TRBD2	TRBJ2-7	CASRTSGSYEQYF	TGTGCCAGCAGGACTAGCGGCTCCTACGAGCAGTACTTC
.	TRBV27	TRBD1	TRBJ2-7	CASKKIQGGEQYF	TGTGCCAGCAAGAAAATACAGGGGGGCGAGCAGTACTTC
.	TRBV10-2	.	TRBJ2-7	CASTCYEQYF	TGCGCCAGCACTTGCTACGAGCAGTACTTC
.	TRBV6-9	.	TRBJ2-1	CASSYSRGFDEQFF	TGTGCCAGCAGTTATTCTAGGGGATTCGATGAGCAGTTCTTC
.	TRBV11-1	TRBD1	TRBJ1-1	CASSLVSGTGVTEAFF	TGTGCCAGCAGCTTAGTTTCCGGGACAGGGGTGACTGAAGCTTTCTTT
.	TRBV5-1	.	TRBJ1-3	CASSLEPYGNTIYF	TGTGCCAGCAGCTTGGAGCCATACGGAAACACCATATATTTT
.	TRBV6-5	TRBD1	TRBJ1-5	CASSYRDRGQPQHF	TGTGCCAGCAGTTACCGCGACAGGGGTCAGCCCCAGCATTTT
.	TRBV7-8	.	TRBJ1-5	CASSQTRDSNQPQHF	TGTGCCAGCAGCCAAACCCGAGATAGCAATCAGCCCCAGCATTTT
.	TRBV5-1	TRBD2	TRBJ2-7	CASSRSGRSSYEQYF	TGCGCCAGCAGCAGAAGCGGGAGGAGCTCCTACGAGCAGTACTTC
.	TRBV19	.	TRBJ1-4	CASRTQGATNEKLFF	TGTGCCAGTCGGACACAGGGTGCAACTAATGAAAAACTGTTTTTT
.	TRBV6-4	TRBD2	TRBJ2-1	CASSESGTSGYNEQFF	TGTGCCAGCAGTGAATCCGGGACTAGCGGCTACAATGAGCAGTTCTTC
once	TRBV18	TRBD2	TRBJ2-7	CASSPSLAGVGYEQYF	TGTGCCAGCTCACCATCGCTAGCGGGAGTGGGGTACGAGCAGTACTTC
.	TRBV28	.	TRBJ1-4	CASSLPQGSGEKLFF	TGTGCCAGCAGTCTCCCTCAGGGGTCAGGGGAAAAACTGTTTTTT
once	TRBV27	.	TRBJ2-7	CASSSPSRRGSRNEQYF	TGTGCCAGCAGCTCCCCAAGCAGGAGAGGGAGTAGGAACGAGCAGTACTTC
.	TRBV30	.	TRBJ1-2	CAWLTDRYGYTF	TGTGCCTGGTTGACAGACCGCTATGGCTACACCTTC
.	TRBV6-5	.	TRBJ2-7	CASSSLDLDEQYF	TGTGCCAGCAGTTCCCTGGACTTGGACGAGCAGTACTTC
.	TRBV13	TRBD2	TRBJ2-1	CASSLGGLAGGLKTVEQFF	TGTGCCAGCAGCCTAGGGGGACTAGCGGGGGGCCTCAAGACGGTCGAGCAGTTCTTC
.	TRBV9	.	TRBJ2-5	CASSLIPGQETQYF	TGTGCCAGCAGCTTAATACCGGGGCAAGAGACCCAGTACTTC
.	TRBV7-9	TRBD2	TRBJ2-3	CASSTRLAGGTDTQYF	TGTGCCAGCAGCACCCGACTAGCGGGGGGCACAGATACGCAGTATTTT
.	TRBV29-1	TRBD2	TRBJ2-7	CSVGTTSAYEQYF	TGCAGCGTTGGGACTACTAGCGCCTACGAGCAGTACTTC
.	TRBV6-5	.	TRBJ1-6	CASSYTGQDSPLHF	TGTGCCAGCAGTTACACAGGGCAGGATTCACCCCTCCACTTT
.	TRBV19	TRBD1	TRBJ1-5	CASSIQGGLDQPQHF	TGTGCCAGTAGTATACAGGGGGGATTAGATCAGCCCCAGCATTTT
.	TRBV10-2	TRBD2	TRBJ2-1	CASSESAGGGLNEQFF	TGCGCCAGCAGTGAGTCGGCTGGCGGGGGGTTGAATGAGCAGTTCTTC
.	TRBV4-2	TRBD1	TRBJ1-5	CASSQVGGPGGEPGNQPQHF	TGTGCCAGCAGCCAAGTCGGTGGGCCAGGGGGCGAACCTGGCAATCAGCCCCAGCATTTT
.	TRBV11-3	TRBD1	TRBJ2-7	CASSPGTGGSYEQYF	TGTGCCAGCAGCCCCGGGACAGGGGGCTCCTACGAGCAGTACTTC
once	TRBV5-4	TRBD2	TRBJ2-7	CASSRAGTSKVSGEQYF	TGTGCCAGCAGCAGAGCCGGGACTAGCAAGGTGAGCGGGGAGCAGTACTTC
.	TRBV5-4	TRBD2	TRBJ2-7	CASSTSGGSYEQYF	TGTGCCAGCAGCACTAGCGGGGGTTCGTACGAGCAGTACTTC
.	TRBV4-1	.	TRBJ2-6	CASSQDWAPGSGANVLTF	TGCGCCAGCAGCCAAGATTGGGCCCCAGGGTCTGGGGCCAACGTCCTGACTTTC
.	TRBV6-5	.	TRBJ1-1	CASSYSGSMNTEAFF	TGTGCCAGCAGTTACTCGGGCAGTATGAACACTGAAGCTTTCTTT